This TCR beta chain is from a study of cytomegalovirus exposure and HLA in healthy donors. Concerning this clone: Its antigen remains unknown.

Healthy bone marrow donors formed the donor group. V lost 3 bases to trimming and J lost 0 bases; unmatched junction nucleotides: 2. Germline CDR1 reads MNHEY; CDR2 reads SMNVEV (reference sequence). The CDR3 is 14 amino acids. Findings and caveats of the study: Among the CMV-associated chains, three were confirmed in vitro as specific for CMV antigens. With later analysis, a missense DCLRE1C variant became linked to TCR beta V- and J-gene trimming. Analysis was performed later, and it showed HLA-associated TCR beta chains to be more clonally expanded than equally common others.

The PCR employed 60 Vbeta primers together with 13 Jbeta primers. The protocol was immunoSEQ multiplex PCR, while the TCRdb copy is restricted to in-frame clones and leaves out a portion. The table for this sample gives under 95,000 clones. The material sequenced was PBMCs. The V gene is TRBV27, the J gene TRBJ2-7, with TRBD1 matching over 7 bases. This sequence was found in a middle-aged man in good health and CMV-seronegative. CDR3 DNA sequence: TGTGCCAGCAGTTTGGGACAGTACTCCTACGAGCAGTACTTC. Its translation: CASSLGQYSYEQYF.